This T cell receptor (beta chain) was identified in a study of blood T cell repertoires in COVID-19 (dated by TCRdb to 2018 to 2020). As for the study more broadly: Samples covering the acute and convalescent phases of COVID-19 were provided by collaborators in the United States, Italy and Spain. A de-identified subject ID, COVID-19 status, age in years and sex were almost always included in the sample metadata. The repertoires were released in a freely available public database intended as a resource for research on the immune response to SARS-CoV-2. The dataset comprised deeply sampled blood TCRbeta repertoires from subjects exposed to, actively infected with, or recovered from COVID-19. The prospective study material was composed of cDNA or gDNA derived from T cells, B-cell-depleted T cells, or PBMCs. Samples came from the ongoing ImmuneRACE study (first 160 participants) plus 1,254 subjects from 6 global collaborators. Where available, HLA class I and class II types were taken from metadata supplied by the sample provider and were not determined by assay-based typing.

Regarding this clone: Its recognized antigen is unknown. No base qualities exist here, and no much larger clone lies one base off it.

Results and caveats for the whole study, not just this receptor: How much clinical and demographic metadata was included differed by source and by participant, and the metadata was provided uncurated.

Participants in the prospective study were enrolled through a virtual design, were aged about 18 to 100 years, and lived in 20 to 30 United States geographic areas. In the prospective study, participants were assigned to cohorts based on the clinical history participants reported in a screening survey and a study questionnaire. Each participant in the prospective study had whole blood, serum and a nasopharyngeal or oropharyngeal swab collected by mobile phlebotomists. Prospective study participants could optionally give additional blood draws and questionnaires over an approximately two-month period. Blood samples from the prospective study were shipped frozen or at room temperature prior to DNA extraction. The germline ends are 18 bases apart after V is trimmed by 5 bases and J by 10 bases. From the germline V gene, CDR1 is SNHLY and CDR2 is FYNNEI. The CDR3 holds 14 amino acids from the cysteine to the phenylalanine. Of the read, only the CDR3 DNA is kept; its 42 bases are in frame from base 1.

TCRbeta CDR3 regions were amplified from genomic DNA using the immunoSEQ Assay, a bias-controlled multiplex PCR. The published analysis was carried out like this. Within the assay, amplification of reference gene primers was used to estimate how many nucleated cells each sample contained. To quantify the absolute abundance of each unique TCRbeta CDR3 rearrangement, sequence reads were collapsed and filtered. For each sample, productive Simpson clonality was calculated by taking the square root of Simpson's diversity index across productive rearrangements. Entries here come from immuneACCESS through TCRdb and include only in-frame sequences with V and J called. Some clones fail to appear in such tables; in the studies checked, an unresolved V gene covers under half of the shortfall, and the cause of the remainder is unknown. The V and J calls and clone size were taken over from that table, and D and trimming were inferred from the DNA. The sample includes about 260,000 clones, with about 87% observed a single time. Roughly 4.3% of the sample comes from the top ten.

The chain was built from TRBV2 and TRBJ2-1; perhaps TRBD2 is the D gene, with 5 bases matching. Sequenced sample: PBMCs or T cells enriched from blood (not recorded which). This receptor was identified in a woman younger than 45 with acute COVID-19. This receptor has the CDR3 CASSTQTLGNEQFF. The DNA reads TGTGCCAGCAGTACCCAAACACTAGGTAACGAGCAGTTCTTC.